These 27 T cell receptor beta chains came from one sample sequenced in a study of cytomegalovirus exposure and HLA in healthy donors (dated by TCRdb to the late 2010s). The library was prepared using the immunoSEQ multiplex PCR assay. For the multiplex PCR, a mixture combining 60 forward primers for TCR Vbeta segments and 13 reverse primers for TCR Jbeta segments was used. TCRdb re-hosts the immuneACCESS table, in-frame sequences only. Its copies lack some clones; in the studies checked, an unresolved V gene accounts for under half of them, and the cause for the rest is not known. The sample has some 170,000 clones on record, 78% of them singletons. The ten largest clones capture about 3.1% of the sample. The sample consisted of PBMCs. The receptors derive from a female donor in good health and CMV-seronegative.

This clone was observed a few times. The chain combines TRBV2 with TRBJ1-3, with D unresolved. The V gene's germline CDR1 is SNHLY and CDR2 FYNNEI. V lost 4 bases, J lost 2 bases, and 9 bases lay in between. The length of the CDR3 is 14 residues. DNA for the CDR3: TGTGCCAGCAGTGCACAAACTACTGGAAACACCATATATTTT. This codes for CASSAQTTGNTIYF.

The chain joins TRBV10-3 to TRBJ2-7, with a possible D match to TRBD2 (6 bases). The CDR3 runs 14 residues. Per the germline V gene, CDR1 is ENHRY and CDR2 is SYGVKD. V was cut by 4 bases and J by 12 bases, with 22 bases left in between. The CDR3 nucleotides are TGTGCCATCAGTGCCCAGTCCGCAACACCCGGGGGGTACTTC. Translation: CAISAQSATPGGYF.

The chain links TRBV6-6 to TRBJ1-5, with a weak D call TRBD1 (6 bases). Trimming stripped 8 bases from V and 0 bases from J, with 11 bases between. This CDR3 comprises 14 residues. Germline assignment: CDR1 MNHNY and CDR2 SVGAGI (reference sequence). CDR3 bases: TGTGCCAGCGCCGACAGGTATAGCAATCAGCCCCAGCATTTT. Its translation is CASADRYSNQPQHF.

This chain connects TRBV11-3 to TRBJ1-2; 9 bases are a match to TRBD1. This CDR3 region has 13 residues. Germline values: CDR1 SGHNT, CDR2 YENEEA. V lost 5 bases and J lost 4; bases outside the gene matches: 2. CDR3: CASSPDRGYGYTF. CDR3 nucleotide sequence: TGTGCCAGCAGCCCGGACAGGGGCTATGGCTACACCTTC. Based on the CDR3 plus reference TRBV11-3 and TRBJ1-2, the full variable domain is EAGVVQSPRYKIIEKKQPVAFWCNPISGHNTLYWYLQNLGQGPELLIRYENEEAVDDSQLPKDRFSAERLKGVDSTLKIQPAELGDSAVYLCASSPDRGYGYTFGSGTRLTVV.

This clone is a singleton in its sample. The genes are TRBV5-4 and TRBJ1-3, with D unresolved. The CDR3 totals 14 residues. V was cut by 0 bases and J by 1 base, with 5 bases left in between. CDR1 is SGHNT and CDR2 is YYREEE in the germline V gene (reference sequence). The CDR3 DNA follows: TGTGCCAGCAGCTTGGGAGGGTCTGGAAACACCATATATTTT. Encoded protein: CASSLGGSGNTIYF.

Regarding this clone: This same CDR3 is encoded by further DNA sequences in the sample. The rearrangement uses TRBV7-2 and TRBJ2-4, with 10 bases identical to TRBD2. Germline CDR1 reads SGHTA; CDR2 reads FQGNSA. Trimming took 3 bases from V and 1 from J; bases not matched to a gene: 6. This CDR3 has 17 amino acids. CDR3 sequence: CASSLASGGGAKNIQYF. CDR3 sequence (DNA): TGTGCCAGCAGCTTGGCTAGCGGGGGAGGGGCCAAAAACATTCAGTACTTC.

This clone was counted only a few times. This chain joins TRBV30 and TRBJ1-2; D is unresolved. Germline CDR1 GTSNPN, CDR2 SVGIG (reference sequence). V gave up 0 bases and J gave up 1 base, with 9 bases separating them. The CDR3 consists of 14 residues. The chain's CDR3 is CAWSVTGLNYGYTF. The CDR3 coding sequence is TGTGCCTGGAGTGTAACCGGACTTAACTATGGCTACACCTTC.

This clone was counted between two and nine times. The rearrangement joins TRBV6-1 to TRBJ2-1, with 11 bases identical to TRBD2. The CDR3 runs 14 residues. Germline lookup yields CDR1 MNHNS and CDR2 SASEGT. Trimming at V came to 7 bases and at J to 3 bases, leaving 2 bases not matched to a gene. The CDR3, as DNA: TGTGCCAGCACGACTAGCGGGGTCTACAATGAGCAGTTCTTC. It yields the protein CASTTSGVYNEQFF.

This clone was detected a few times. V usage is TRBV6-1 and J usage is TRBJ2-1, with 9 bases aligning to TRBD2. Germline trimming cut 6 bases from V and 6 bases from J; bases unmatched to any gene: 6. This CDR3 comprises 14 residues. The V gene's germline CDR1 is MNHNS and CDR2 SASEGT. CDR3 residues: CASRNSGGPNEQFF. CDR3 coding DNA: TGTGCCAGCAGAAATAGCGGGGGCCCCAATGAGCAGTTCTTC.

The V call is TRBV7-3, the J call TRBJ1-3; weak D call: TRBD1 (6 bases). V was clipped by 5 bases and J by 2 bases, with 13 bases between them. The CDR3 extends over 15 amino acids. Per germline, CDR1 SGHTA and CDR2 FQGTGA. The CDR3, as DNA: TGTGCCAGCAGCCGACAGGCGGGAGCTGGAAACACCATATATTTT. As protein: CASSRQAGAGNTIYF. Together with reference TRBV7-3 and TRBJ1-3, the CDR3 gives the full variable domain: GAGVSQTPSNKVTEKGKYVELRCDPISGHTALYWYRQSLGQGPEFLIYFQGTGAADDSGLPNDRFFAVRPEGSVSTLKIQRTERGDSAVYLCASSRQAGAGNTIYFGEGSWLTVV.

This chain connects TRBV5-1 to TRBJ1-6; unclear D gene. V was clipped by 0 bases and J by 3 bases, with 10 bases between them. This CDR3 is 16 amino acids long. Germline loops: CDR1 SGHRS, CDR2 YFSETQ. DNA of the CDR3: TGCGCCAGCAGCTTGGCCGGTAAAGTCTATAATTCACCCCTCCACTTT. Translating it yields CASSLAGKVYNSPLHF. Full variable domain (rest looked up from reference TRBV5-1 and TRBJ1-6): KAGVTQTPRYLIKTRGQQVTLSCSPISGHRSVSWYQQTPGQGLQFLFEYFSETQRNKGNFPGRFSGRQFSNSRSEMNVSTLELGDSALYLCASSLAGKVYNSPLHFGNGTRLTVT.

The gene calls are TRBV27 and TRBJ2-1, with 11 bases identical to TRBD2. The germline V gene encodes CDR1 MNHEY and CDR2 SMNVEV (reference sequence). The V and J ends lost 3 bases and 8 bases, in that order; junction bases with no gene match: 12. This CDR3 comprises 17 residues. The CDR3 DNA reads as TGTGCCAGCAGTTTCAGATCCCTAGCGGGAGGAGGAGATGAGCAGTTCTTC. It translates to CASSFRSLAGGGDEQFF.

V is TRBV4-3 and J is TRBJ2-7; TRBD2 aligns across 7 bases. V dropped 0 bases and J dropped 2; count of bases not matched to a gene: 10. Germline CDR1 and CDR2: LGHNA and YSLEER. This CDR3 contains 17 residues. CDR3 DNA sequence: TGCGCCAGCAGCCAAGAGGTGGGGGAGGGCCCGACCTACGAGCAGTACTTC. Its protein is CASSQEVGEGPTYEQYF.

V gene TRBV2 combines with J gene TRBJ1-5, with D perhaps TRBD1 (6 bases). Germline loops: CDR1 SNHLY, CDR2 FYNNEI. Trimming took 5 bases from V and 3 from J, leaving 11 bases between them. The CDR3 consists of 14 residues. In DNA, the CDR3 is TGTGCCAGCAGTAACAGGGTCGCCAATCAGCCCCAGCATTTT. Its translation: CASSNRVANQPQHF. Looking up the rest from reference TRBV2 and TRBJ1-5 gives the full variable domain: EPEVTQTPSHQVTQMGQEVILRCVPISNHLYFYWYRQILGQKVEFLVSFYNNEISEKSEIFDDQFSVERPDGSNFTLKIRSTKLEDSAMYFCASSNRVANQPQHFGDGTRLSIL.

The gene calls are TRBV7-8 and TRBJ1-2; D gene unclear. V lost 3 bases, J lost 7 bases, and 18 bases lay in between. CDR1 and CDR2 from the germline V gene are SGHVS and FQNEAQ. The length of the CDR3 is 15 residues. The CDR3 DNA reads TGTGCCAGCAGCTTCACCAGCGGCACCGAAGGTGGCTACACCTTC. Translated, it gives CASSFTSGTEGGYTF. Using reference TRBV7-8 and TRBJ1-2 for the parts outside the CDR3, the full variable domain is GAGVSQSPRYKVAKRGQDVALRCDPISGHVSLFWYQQALGQGPEFLTYFQNEAQLDKSGLPSDRFFAERPEGSVSTLKIQRTQQEDSAVYLCASSFTSGTEGGYTFGSGTRLTVV.

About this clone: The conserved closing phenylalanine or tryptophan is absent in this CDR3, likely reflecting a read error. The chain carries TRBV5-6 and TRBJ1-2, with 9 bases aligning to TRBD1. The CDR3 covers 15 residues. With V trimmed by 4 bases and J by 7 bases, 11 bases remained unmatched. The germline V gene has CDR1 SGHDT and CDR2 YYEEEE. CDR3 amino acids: CASSLLTGGSRGYTL. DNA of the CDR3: TGTGCCAGCAGCCTCCTGACAGGGGGTAGTCGTGGCTACACCCTC.

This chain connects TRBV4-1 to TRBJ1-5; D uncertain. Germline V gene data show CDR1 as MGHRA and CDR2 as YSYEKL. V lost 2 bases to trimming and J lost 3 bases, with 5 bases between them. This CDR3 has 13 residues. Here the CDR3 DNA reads TGCGCCAGCAGCCAACCAATCAATCAGCCCCAGCATTTT. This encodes CASSQPINQPQHF.

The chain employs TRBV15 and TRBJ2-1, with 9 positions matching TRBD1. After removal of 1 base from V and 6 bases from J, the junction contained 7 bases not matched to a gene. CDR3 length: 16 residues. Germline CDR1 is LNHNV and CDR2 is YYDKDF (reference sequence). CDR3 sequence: CATSRGGTGYGNEQFF. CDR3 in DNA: TGTGCCACCAGCAGAGGAGGGACAGGGTACGGCAATGAGCAGTTCTTC.

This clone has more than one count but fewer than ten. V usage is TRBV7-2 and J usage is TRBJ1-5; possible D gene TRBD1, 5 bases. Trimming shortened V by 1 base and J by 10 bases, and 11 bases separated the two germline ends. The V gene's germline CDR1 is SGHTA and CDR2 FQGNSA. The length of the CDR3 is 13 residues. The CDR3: CASSLERGGPQHF. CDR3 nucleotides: TGTGCCAGCAGCTTAGAGCGGGGCGGACCCCAGCATTTT.

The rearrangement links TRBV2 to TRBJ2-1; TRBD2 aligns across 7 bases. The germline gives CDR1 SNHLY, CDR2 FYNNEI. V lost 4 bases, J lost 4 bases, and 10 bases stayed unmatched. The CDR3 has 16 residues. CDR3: CASSGLREGHYNEQFF. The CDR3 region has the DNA TGTGCCAGCAGTGGCCTAAGGGAGGGCCATTACAATGAGCAGTTCTTC.

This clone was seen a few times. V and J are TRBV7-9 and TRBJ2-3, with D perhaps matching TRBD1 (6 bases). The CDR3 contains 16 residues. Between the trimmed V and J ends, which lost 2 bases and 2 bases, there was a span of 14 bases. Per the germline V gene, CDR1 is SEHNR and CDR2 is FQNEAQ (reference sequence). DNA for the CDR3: TGTGCCAGCAGCTTAAATACTTTGGGGGCCACAGATACGCAGTATTTT. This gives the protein CASSLNTLGATDTQYF.

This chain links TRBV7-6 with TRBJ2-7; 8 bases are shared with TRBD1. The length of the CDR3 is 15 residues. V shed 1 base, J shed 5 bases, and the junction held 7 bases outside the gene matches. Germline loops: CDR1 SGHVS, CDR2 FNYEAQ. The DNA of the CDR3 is TGTGCCAGCAGCTTAGGCACGGCAGGGGGCCACGAGCAGTACTTC. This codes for CASSLGTAGGHEQYF.

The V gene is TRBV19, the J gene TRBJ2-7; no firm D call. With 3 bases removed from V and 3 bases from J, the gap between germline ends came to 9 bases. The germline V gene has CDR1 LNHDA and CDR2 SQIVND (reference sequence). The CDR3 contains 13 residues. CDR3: CASSMARNYEQYF. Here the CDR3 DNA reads TGTGCCAGTAGTATGGCCAGAAACTACGAGCAGTACTTC.

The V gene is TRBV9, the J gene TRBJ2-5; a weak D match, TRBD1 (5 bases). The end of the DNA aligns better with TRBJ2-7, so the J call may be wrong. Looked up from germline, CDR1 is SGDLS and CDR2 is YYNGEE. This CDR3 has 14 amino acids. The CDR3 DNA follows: TGTGCCAGCAGCGTAGACAGGCCCCCCTACGAGCAGTACTTC. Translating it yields CASSVDRPPYEQYF.

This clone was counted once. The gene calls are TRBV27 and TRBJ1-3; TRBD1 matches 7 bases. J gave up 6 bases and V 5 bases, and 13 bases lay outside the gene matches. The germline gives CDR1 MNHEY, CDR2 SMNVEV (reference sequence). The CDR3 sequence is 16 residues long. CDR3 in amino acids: CASSGTTGTSVNTIYF. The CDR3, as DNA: TGTGCCAGCAGTGGGACGACAGGGACGAGCGTAAACACCATATATTTT.

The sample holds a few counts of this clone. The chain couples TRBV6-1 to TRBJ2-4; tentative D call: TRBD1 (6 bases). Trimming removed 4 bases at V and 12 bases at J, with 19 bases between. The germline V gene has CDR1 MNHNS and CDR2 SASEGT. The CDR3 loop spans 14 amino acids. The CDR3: CASSAGQTPISQYF. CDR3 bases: TGTGCCAGCAGTGCAGGACAGACCCCTATCTCTCAGTACTTC.

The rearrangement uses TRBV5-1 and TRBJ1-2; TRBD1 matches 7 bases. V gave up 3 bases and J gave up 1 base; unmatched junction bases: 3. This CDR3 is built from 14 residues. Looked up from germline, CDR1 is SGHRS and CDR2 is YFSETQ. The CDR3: CASSWGQNNYGYTF. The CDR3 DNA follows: TGCGCCAGCAGCTGGGGACAGAATAACTATGGCTACACCTTC.